This entry features one TCR beta chain sequence. Its target antigen remains unknown. No qualities accompany the bases; no much larger clone lies one base away. The sample belongs to a study of T cell responses to AZD1222 COVID-19 vaccine (dated by TCRdb to about 2021). Regarding the complete study: TCR sequencing was performed for about 250 trial participants, of whom some 200 were given two doses of AZD1222 and approximately 26 were given two doses of MenACWY control vaccine. Enrollment into the trials was organized by age into subgroups of 18-55, 56-69 and 70-plus years, and those subgroups contained roughly 150, 30 and 60 TCR-sequenced participants, respectively.

The CDR3 sequence holds 13 residues, the cysteine and phenylalanine included. The retained sequence is limited to the CDR3, 39 bases, with the frame set at the first base. At the junction V is shortened by 6 bases and J by 9 bases; bases outside the gene matches: 7. According to the germline V gene, CDR1 reads MDHEN and CDR2 reads SYDVKM. The sample's time point label, decoded: about 28 days (+/-7) after the second vaccine dose. AZD1222 recipients given second doses at about 4 weeks or at about 12 weeks were pooled, since spike-specific TCR depth and breadth were not found to differ between the two schedules. The vaccinee samples were drawn from two UK trials, COV001 and COV002, one of which was a single-blind randomized controlled phase 2/3 trial testing AZD1222 (ChAdOx1 nCoV-19) in healthy adults. For TCRbeta chain sequencing, PBMC samples were collected from trial participants at day 0 and at day 28 after the second dose.

The CDR3 regions of human TCRbeta chains were analyzed by immunosequencing. The authors' pipeline ran thus. Repertoire TCRs were matched against a reference library of SARS-CoV-2-specific TCRs generated with the MIRA antigen-specificity platform. Breadth was defined as the fraction of unique TCRs that were SARS-CoV-2-associated. Depth was defined as the fraction of total T cells that were SARS-CoV-2-associated. Using the MIRA data, each spike-specific TCR was mapped to the spike region that the TCR reacts to and placed in a CD4 or CD8 class. Log10-transformed breadth and depth values were compared by one-way ANOVA with Sidak's multiple comparisons tests. This immuneACCESS table, as held by TCRdb, lists in-frame sequences with V and J called but not all clones. Of the missing ones, under half trace to an unresolved V gene in checked studies; the others have no known cause. The V and J calls and clone size come from that table; D and trimming were worked out from the DNA. This sample comprises about 140,000 clones, 80% to 95% of them detected only once. Approximately 3.8% of the sample comes from the top ten.

The paper as a whole reports these results and caveats: The 56-69-year group was small, and its depth increase did not reach significance, likely because of low power. Most participants were white British and females outnumbered males, and the authors suggested that clonal diversity may have been underestimated. The whole spike protein was spanned by vaccine-associated CD4 TCRs, and dominant responses were seen in regions 160-218 and 743-854. Spike-specific TCR breadth and depth rose significantly after two AZD1222 doses compared with day 0 and with MenACWY recipients. Because no day 14 peak-response samples were available, the repertoires could be characterized only after the peak T cell response. Nearly half of unique spike-specific TCRs reportedly recognized epitopes outside regions mutated in the B.1.351 and B.1.1.7 variants. Conclusions about previously exposed vaccinees were limited because only five to seven AZD1222 recipients were SARS-CoV-2 seropositive at baseline.

The sequence derives from an adult who received the AZD1222 COVID-19 vaccine. The input for sequencing was peripheral blood, taken 28 days after the second AZD1222 dose. The sequence joins TRBV28 to TRBJ2-1, with 8 middle bases fitting TRBD2. The CDR3 loop reads CASSTLRGGEQFF. At the DNA level, the sequence is TGTGCCAGCAGCACACTCCGGGGGGGTGAGCAGTTCTTC.